The sequence of this T cell receptor (beta chain) was determined in a study of blood T cell repertoires in COVID-19. V lost 1 base to trimming and J lost 4 bases, with 5 bases between them. CDR3 length: 13 residues. Germline lookup yields CDR1 MDHEN and CDR2 SYDVKM. Participants, 18 to 89 years old, spanned about two dozen US areas. Clinical history reported by participants formed the basis on which cohorts were assigned. Produced via immunoSEQ multiplex PCR; TCRdb's table is partial and in-frame only. Of about 270,000 clones listed, 88% were seen once; the top ten hold around 1.3%. The source is a woman in her forties with acute COVID-19. Sequenced sample: PBMCs or T cells enriched from blood (not recorded which). This rearrangement joins TRBV28 to TRBJ2-1; D ambiguous. The CDR3 DNA reads TGTGCCAGCAGTTTATCCCAATACAATGAGCAGTTCTTC. Residues: CASSLSQYNEQFF.